These 23 T cell receptor beta chains were sequenced from one sample in a study of Ad26.COV2.S vaccination and SARS-CoV-2 variants (dated by TCRdb to the early 2020s). The library was obtained by the immunoSEQ multiplex PCR assay. TCRdb retrieved this table from immuneACCESS and kept in-frame rearrangements only. Not all clones are present; in checked studies, unresolved V genes account for under half, and no reason is known for the remainder. This sample holds about 400,000 clones; over 75% were observed only once. Of the sample, under 2% falls within the top ten clones. The treatment or condition label, read with the paper, signifies: 15 to 20 received Ad26.COV2.S at low or high dose, single or two shots; several received placebo; per-sample allocation not given. Repertoires of vaccine and placebo recipients were sequenced from samples taken on day 63 after the first injection. Here the sequenced sample was peripheral blood, taken in a trial of Ad26.COV2.S vaccine versus placebo. These receptors all stem from a person between 18 and 65 years old who received the Ad26.COV2.S COVID-19 vaccine or a placebo.

With respect to this clone: This specimen includes other DNA sequences encoding the same CDR3. V and J are TRBV19 and TRBJ1-5; 9 bases line up with TRBD1. V shed 4 bases, J shed 3 bases, and the junction held 1 base outside the gene matches. The CDR3 is 14 residues long. Looked up from germline, CDR1 is LNHDA and CDR2 is SQIVND (reference sequence). The CDR3 DNA follows: TGTGCCAGTAGTAGGACAGGGGACAATCAGCCCCAGCATTTT. It specifies CASSRTGDNQPQHF.

V gene TRBV28 combines with J gene TRBJ2-1, with TRBD2 identical over 9 bases. V was clipped by 2 bases and J by 7 bases; unmatched bases: 6. CDR1 MDHEN and CDR2 SYDVKM come from the germline V gene. The CDR3 is made up of 15 amino acids. For the CDR3, the DNA is TGTGCCAGCAGTTTACCGGCGGGAGGGCCTAATGAGCAGTTCTTC. Amino acid sequence: CASSLPAGGPNEQFF.

The chain has TRBV30 and TRBJ1-2; D may be TRBD1 (5 bases). The V gene lost 0 bases and the J gene lost 8 bases, with 19 bases spanning the gap. Germline CDR1 GTSNPN, CDR2 SVGIG (reference sequence). There are 15 residues in the CDR3. The CDR3: CAWSVLKGGGTGYTF. The CDR3, as DNA: TGTGCCTGGAGTGTACTCAAGGGTGGGGGTACGGGCTACACCTTC.

The chain's CDR3 is CASSPGGGTDTQYF. Written as DNA, the CDR3 is TGTGCCAGCAGCCCCGGGGGGGGCACAGATACGCAGTATTTT. The chain recombines TRBV3-1 (or the pseudogene TRBV3-2) with TRBJ2-3; 8 positions match TRBD2. V gave up 4 bases and J gave up 1 base; unmatched junction bases: 1. The germline CDR1 and CDR2 sequences are LGHDT and YNNKEL (reference sequence). The CDR3 has 14 amino acids.

V usage is TRBV14 and J usage is TRBJ1-4, with 7 bases identical to TRBD1. The CDR3 totals 15 residues. J lost 5 bases, V lost 4 bases, and 7 bases had no gene match. Germline CDR1 reads SGHDN; CDR2 reads FVKESK. CDR3 amino acids: CASSPRQGVNEKLFF. The CDR3, as DNA: TGTGCCAGCAGCCCCCGACAGGGAGTAAATGAAAAACTGTTTTTT.

The gene calls are TRBV4-1 and TRBJ1-2; D gene uncertain. Trimming pared 1 base from V and 4 bases from J, leaving 7 bases between. This CDR3 spans 13 amino acids. CDR1 MGHRA and CDR2 YSYEKL come from the germline V gene. The CDR3 DNA reads TGCGCCAGCAGCCAAGGAGTTGCCTATGGCTACACCTTC. It codes for CASSQGVAYGYTF.

The V gene is TRBV19, the J gene TRBJ1-5; maybe TRBD1 (5 bases). Trimming pared 7 bases from V and 7 bases from J, leaving 17 bases between. This CDR3 contains 14 residues. Germline V lookup: CDR1 LNHDA, CDR2 SQIVND (reference sequence). Written as DNA, the CDR3 is TGTGCCAGTATAGGGGCACCGAGGGAGCAGCCCCAGCATTTT. As protein: CASIGAPREQPQHF.

The genes are TRBV24-1 and TRBJ1-1, with unresolved D. The CDR3 sequence is 14 residues long. Germline V gives CDR1 KGHDR, CDR2 SFDVKD. Between the trimmed V and J ends, which lost 4 bases and 2 bases, there was a span of 10 bases. As DNA, the CDR3 is TGTGCCACCAGTGAATGGACCGATAACACTGAAGCTTTCTTT. Amino acid sequence: CATSEWTDNTEAFF.

In this sample, this clone turned up once. This rearrangement joins TRBV7-2 to TRBJ1-2, with 7 bases that match TRBD1. This CDR3 is 13 amino acids long. The V gene's germline CDR1 is SGHTA and CDR2 FQGNSA. With 4 bases clipped from V and 6 bases from J, the junction kept 5 bases outside the gene matches. The CDR3 loop reads CASSWGTEDGYTF. CDR3 coding DNA: TGTGCCAGCAGCTGGGGGACAGAGGATGGCTACACCTTC.

The chain links TRBV5-1 to TRBJ2-5; 7 positions match TRBD2. This CDR3 is 16 amino acids long. The germline V gene has CDR1 SGHRS and CDR2 YFSETQ. V lost 3 bases, J lost 2 bases, and 10 bases stayed unmatched. This CDR3 is CASSSGTTSRQETQYF. CDR3 bases: TGCGCCAGCAGCTCGGGAACGACTAGCAGACAAGAGACCCAGTACTTC.

This clone was counted a single time. The chain is built from TRBV19 and TRBJ2-7, with 10 bases aligning to TRBD2. Unmatched junction bases numbered 5, after V lost 3 bases and J lost 3 bases. The CDR3 spans 15 residues. Germline CDR1 reads LNHDA; CDR2 reads SQIVND (reference sequence). CDR3 coding DNA: TGTGCCAGTAGTATTGGGGGGACTAGCGACTACGAGCAGTACTTC. Protein sequence: CASSIGGTSDYEQYF.

The chain joins TRBV18 to TRBJ2-5; TRBD1 matches 12 bases. After removal of 3 bases from V and 3 bases from J, the junction contained 5 bases not matched to a gene. CDR3 length equals 16 residues. Germline V gene data show CDR1 as KGHSH and CDR2 as LQKENI. The CDR3 reads CASSPGTGGTEETQYF. CDR3 nucleotide sequence: TGTGCCAGCTCACCGGGGACAGGGGGCACTGAAGAGACCCAGTACTTC.

The V and J genes are TRBV7-2 and TRBJ2-3, with 8 bases matching TRBD2. Germline assignment: CDR1 SGHTA and CDR2 FQGNSA. The CDR3 totals 15 residues. Trimming took 1 base from V and 0 from J; bases not matched to a gene: 0. DNA for the CDR3: TGTGCCAGCAGCTTAGGCGGGAGGAGCACAGATACGCAGTATTTT. This codes for CASSLGGRSTDTQYF.

This clone was seen a handful of times. This chain joins TRBV7-9 and TRBJ1-2; 7 nucleotides line up with TRBD1. Germline assignment: CDR1 SEHNR and CDR2 FQNEAQ (reference sequence). This CDR3 contains 13 residues. Losses at the gene ends were 2 bases for V and 8 bases for J; bases not matched to a gene: 5. The CDR3 loop reads CASSLQGVAGYTF. In DNA form, the CDR3 reads TGTGCCAGCAGCTTACAGGGGGTCGCGGGCTACACCTTC.

V and J are TRBV5-1 and TRBJ1-5, with 8 bases matching TRBD1. With V trimmed by 0 bases and J by 3 bases, 5 bases remained unmatched. The CDR3 length is 16 residues. From germline, CDR1 is SGHRS and CDR2 YFSETQ. The CDR3 DNA follows: TGCGCCAGCAGCTTGGCCTGGACAGGGCTCAATCAGCCCCAGCATTTT. Translated, it gives CASSLAWTGLNQPQHF.

This chain's CDR3 is CASSQESYSNQPQHF. Here the CDR3 DNA reads TGCGCCAGCAGCCAAGAGAGCTATAGCAATCAGCCCCAGCATTTT. This chain uses TRBV4-1 with TRBJ1-5; D unresolved. The CDR3 totals 15 residues. V shed 0 bases and J shed 0 bases, with 6 bases lying between them. Germline CDR1 MGHRA, CDR2 YSYEKL.

The chain joins TRBV12-3 or TRBV12-4 to TRBJ2-3; unclear D gene. Trimming cost V 2 bases and J 5 bases, with 2 bases left between them. The CDR3 spans 11 residues. CDR3 coding DNA: TGTGCCAGCAGTTTAAGAGATACGCAGTATTTT. This gives the protein CASSLRDTQYF.

The count of this clone is one. The chain joins TRBV7-9 to TRBJ2-7, with unresolved D. This CDR3 has 11 amino acids. Germline CDR1 is SEHNR and CDR2 is FQNEAQ (reference sequence). Trimming cost V 5 bases and J 3 bases, with 5 bases left between them. The CDR3 is CASSGYYEQYF. The CDR3 DNA is TGTGCCAGCAGCGGATACTACGAGCAGTACTTC.

This chain joins TRBV30 and TRBJ2-7; the D gene is possibly TRBD2 (7 bases). V shed 0 bases and J shed 1 base, with 10 bases lying between them. The length of the CDR3 is 14 residues. The germline CDR1 and CDR2 sequences are GTSNPN and SVGIG (reference sequence). Here the CDR3 reads CAWSVGGVSYEQYF. DNA of the CDR3: TGTGCCTGGAGTGTAGGGGGGGTTTCCTACGAGCAGTACTTC. Full variable domain (missing parts from reference TRBV30 and TRBJ2-7): SQTIHQWPATLVQPVGSPLSLECTVEGTSNPNLYWYRQAAGRGLQLLFYSVGIGQISSEVPQNLSASRPQDRQFILSSKKLLLSDSGFYLCAWSVGGVSYEQYFGPGTRLTVT.

The chain links TRBV6-5 to TRBJ2-7; D may be TRBD1 (7 bases). CDR1 and CDR2 from the germline V gene are MNHEY and SVGAGI. This CDR3 has 14 residues. V lost 4 bases and J 6 bases, leaving 16 bases between the germline ends. CDR3 sequence reads: CASSSPGGMSEQYF. The DNA for the CDR3 is TGTGCCAGCAGTTCCCCAGGGGGGATGAGCGAGCAGTACTTC.

V usage is TRBV27 and J usage is TRBJ1-5, with D maybe TRBD1 (5 bases). The CDR3 length is 17 residues. V dropped 3 bases and J dropped 7 bases, with 22 bases sitting between them. The germline gives CDR1 MNHEY, CDR2 SMNVEV (reference sequence). Here the CDR3 DNA reads TGTGCCAGCAGTTTTTTATCGGGGAAAGGGACGGGGCAGCCCCAGCATTTT. Translated: CASSFLSGKGTGQPQHF.

The chain has TRBV6-2 or TRBV6-3 and TRBJ2-1; 9 positions agree with TRBD2. The germline V gene has CDR1 MNHEY and CDR2 SVGEGT. The CDR3 covers 16 residues. V dropped 5 bases and J dropped 4; count of bases not matched to a gene: 9. The CDR3 coding sequence is TGTGCCAGCAGTCCAGACGGGACTAGCCTTTACAATGAGCAGTTCTTC. This encodes CASSPDGTSLYNEQFF.

The V and J genes are TRBV9 and TRBJ1-4; D perhaps matches TRBD1 (5 bases). Deletions cut 1 base from V and 8 bases from J, with 12 bases between. CDR3 size: 14 residues. Germline lookup yields CDR1 SGDLS and CDR2 YYNGEE. The CDR3 is CASSVSGSGEKLFF. DNA for the CDR3: TGTGCCAGCAGCGTATCAGGGTCGGGCGAAAAACTGTTTTTT.